The present T cell receptor beta chain was sequenced within a study of T cell responses to AZD1222 COVID-19 vaccine (dated by TCRdb to the early 2020s). For the study in its entirety: TCR sequencing was performed for roughly 250 trial participants, of whom some 200 were given two doses of AZD1222 and around 25 were given two doses of MenACWY control vaccine. Trial participants were enrolled by age into subgroups of 18-55, 56-69 and 70-plus years, and around 140, 26 and 57 TCR-sequenced participants, respectively, were included in these subgroups.

As regards this clone: It lacks a known antigen. No much larger clone is present one base from it, and per-base qualities are unavailable.

The investigation overall reported the following: CD4 TCRs associated with the vaccine covered the entire spike protein, and the dominant responses were in regions 160-218 and 743-854. Spike-specific TCR breadth and depth rose significantly after two AZD1222 doses compared with day 0 and with MenACWY recipients. Nearly half of unique spike-specific TCRs reportedly recognized epitopes outside regions mutated in the B.1.351 and B.1.1.7 variants. Participants were mostly white British and included more females than males, and it was suggested by the authors that clonal diversity may have been underestimated. Conclusions about previously exposed vaccinees are limited, since just five or six AZD1222 recipients were seropositive for SARS-CoV-2 at baseline. The 56-69-year group was small, and its depth increase did not reach significance, likely because of low power. Because no day 14 peak-response samples were available, the repertoires could be characterized only after the peak T cell response.

Explained via the paper, the time point label denotes: baseline before first vaccination. This specimen's treatment or condition label, interpreted: meningococcal conjugate vaccine given as trial control. The vaccinee samples were drawn from two UK trials, COV001 and COV002, one of which was a single-blind randomized controlled phase 2/3 trial testing AZD1222 (ChAdOx1 nCoV-19) in healthy adults. For TCRbeta chain sequencing, PBMC samples were collected from trial participants at day 0 and at day 28 after the second dose. The CDR3 regions of human TCRbeta chains were analyzed by immunosequencing. Turning to the authors' computational methods: Repertoire TCRs were matched against a reference library of SARS-CoV-2-specific TCRs generated with the MIRA antigen-specificity platform. Breadth meant the fraction of unique TCRs that were SARS-CoV-2-associated, whereas depth meant the fraction of total T cells that were SARS-CoV-2-associated. Using the MIRA data, each spike-specific TCR was mapped to the spike region that the TCR reacts to and placed in a CD4 or CD8 class. Log10-transformed breadth and depth values were compared by one-way ANOVA with Sidak's multiple comparisons tests. The clones in this table, taken by TCRdb from immuneACCESS, are in-frame only. Not every clone is retained; where verified, under half of the shortfall comes from an unresolved V gene, and the cause of the rest is unknown. Clone size and the V and J calls come from that table; the DNA yielded D and trimming. The sample includes 150,000 to 200,000 clones, with 87% observed a single time. The top ten clonotypes cover 2.5% to 3% of the sample.

This TCR was sampled from an adult in good health. Sequences were derived from peripheral blood, sampled on day 0 of MenACWY control vaccination.

This receptor has the CDR3 CASSYLGTAADTQYF. In nucleotide form, the sequence is TGTGCCAGCAGTTATCTGGGGACAGCCGCAGATACGCAGTATTTT. The chain is assembled from TRBV6-6 and TRBJ2-3; 7 central nucleotides agree with TRBD1. CDR1 is given as MNHNY and CDR2 as SVGAGI, both from the germline V gene (reference sequence). From its cysteine to its phenylalanine, the CDR3 spans 15 amino acids. The retained sequence is limited to the CDR3, 45 bases, with the frame set at the first base. V and J are trimmed by 3 bases and 4 bases, and the gene matches miss 7 bases of the junction.